The entry that follows covers one TCR beta chain sequence. These data originate in a study of follicular helper T cells after annual influenza vaccination. Only in-frame clones appear in the TCRdb table, and some are missing; sequencing was by immunoSEQ multiplex PCR. The sample has 9,500 to 11,000 clones, roughly 80% seen once. This specimen consisted of CXCR5- memory CD4+ T cells sorted from blood, obtained 6 weeks after influenza vaccination. The receptor's source is an adult who received the influenza vaccine.

CDR3 sequence (DNA): TGTGCCAGCTCACCAGGAGAGGAGAACTATGGCTACACCTTC. It encodes CASSPGEENYGYTF. V usage is TRBV18 and J usage is TRBJ1-2, with unresolved D. V was cut by 2 bases and J by 2 bases, with 9 bases left in between. The germline V gene has CDR1 KGHSH and CDR2 LQKENI. This CDR3 has 14 residues.